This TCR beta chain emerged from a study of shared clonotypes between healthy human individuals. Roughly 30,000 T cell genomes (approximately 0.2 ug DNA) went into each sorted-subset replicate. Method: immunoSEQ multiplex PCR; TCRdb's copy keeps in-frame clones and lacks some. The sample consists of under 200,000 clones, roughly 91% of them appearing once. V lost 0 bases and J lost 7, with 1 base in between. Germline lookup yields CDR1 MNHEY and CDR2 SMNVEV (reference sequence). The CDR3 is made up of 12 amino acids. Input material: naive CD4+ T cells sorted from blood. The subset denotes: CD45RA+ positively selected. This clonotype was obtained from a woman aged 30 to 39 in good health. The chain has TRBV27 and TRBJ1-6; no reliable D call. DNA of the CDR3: TGTGCCAGCAGTTTATCGAATTCACCCCTCCACTTT. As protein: CASSLSNSPLHF.